The rows below give T cell receptor beta chains drawn from one sample of a study of Ad26.COV2.S vaccination and SARS-CoV-2 variants. Produced via immunoSEQ multiplex PCR; TCRdb's table is partial and in-frame only. The sample holds 300,000 to 400,000 clones, 85% to 90% seen once. The starting material was peripheral blood, obtained in a trial of Ad26.COV2.S vaccine versus placebo. The receptors originated from a person aged 18-65 years who received the Ad26.COV2.S COVID-19 vaccine or a placebo. Both conserved end residues are part of each CDR3. Fields, in order: J gene, clone size, D gene, V gene, CDR3 protein, CDR3 DNA. The D gene is left open where the match is weak. Not all rows give a size; the values are once, few, many and, for expanded clones, a class.

j_call: TRBJ1-3; clone_size: -; d_call: TRBD1; v_call: TRBV4-3; cdr3_aa: CASSQDWTGTGNTIYF; cdr3_nt: TGCGCCAGCAGCCAAGATTGGACAGGGACTGGAAACACCATATATTTT
j_call: TRBJ2-4; clone_size: -; d_call: -; v_call: TRBV2; cdr3_aa: CASSERTRLAKNIQYF; cdr3_nt: TGTGCCAGCAGTGAAAGGACCAGACTAGCCAAAAACATTCAGTACTTC
j_call: TRBJ2-5; clone_size: -; d_call: -; v_call: TRBV5-4; cdr3_aa: CASSLWQETQYF; cdr3_nt: TGTGCCAGCAGCTTGTGGCAAGAGACCCAGTACTTC
j_call: TRBJ1-2; clone_size: -; d_call: -; v_call: TRBV4-3; cdr3_aa: CASSQDRAYGYTF; cdr3_nt: TGCGCCAGCAGCCAAGATCGCGCATATGGCTACACCTTC
j_call: TRBJ2-3; clone_size: -; d_call: -; v_call: TRBV12-3/TRBV12-4; cdr3_aa: CASSLSGADTQYF; cdr3_nt: TGTGCCAGCAGTTTGTCAGGTGCGGATACGCAGTATTTT
j_call: TRBJ1-2; clone_size: -; d_call: -; v_call: TRBV28; cdr3_aa: CASSLLTYGYTF; cdr3_nt: TGTGCCAGCAGTTTATTGACCTATGGCTACACCTTC
j_call: TRBJ1-1; clone_size: -; d_call: -; v_call: TRBV19; cdr3_aa: CASSIGAWQLNTEAFF; cdr3_nt: TGTGCCAGTAGTATAGGGGCTTGGCAGCTTAACACTGAAGCTTTCTTT
j_call: TRBJ2-7; clone_size: -; d_call: -; v_call: TRBV5-4; cdr3_aa: CASSLVGGSYEQYF; cdr3_nt: TGTGCCAGCAGCTTGGTGGGGGGCTCATACGAGCAGTACTTC
j_call: TRBJ2-1; clone_size: -; d_call: -; v_call: TRBV3-1/TRBV3-2; cdr3_aa: CASSQNKGIGEQFF; cdr3_nt: TGTGCCAGCAGCCAAAATAAAGGCATAGGTGAGCAGTTCTTC
j_call: TRBJ2-7; clone_size: -; d_call: -; v_call: TRBV25-1; cdr3_aa: CASSEGQYRLEQYF; cdr3_nt: TGTGCCAGCAGTGAAGGGCAGTATCGCCTCGAGCAGTACTTC
j_call: TRBJ2-7; clone_size: -; d_call: TRBD2; v_call: TRBV7-2; cdr3_aa: CASSPGLAGVTGGREQYF; cdr3_nt: TGTGCCAGCAGCCCGGGACTAGCGGGGGTAACGGGTGGACGGGAGCAGTACTTC
j_call: TRBJ1-2; clone_size: -; d_call: -; v_call: TRBV7-2; cdr3_aa: CASSGGTNYGYTF; cdr3_nt: TGTGCCAGCTCCGGGGGGACTAACTATGGCTACACCTTC
j_call: TRBJ1-2; clone_size: -; d_call: -; v_call: TRBV3-1/TRBV3-2; cdr3_aa: CASSQATGPYGYTF; cdr3_nt: TGTGCCAGCAGCCAAGCGACAGGCCCCTATGGCTACACCTTC
j_call: TRBJ1-3; clone_size: -; d_call: -; v_call: TRBV12-5; cdr3_aa: CASEWSGAGNTIYF; cdr3_nt: TGTGCTAGTGAATGGTCGGGCGCTGGAAACACCATATATTTT
j_call: TRBJ2-1; clone_size: -; d_call: -; v_call: TRBV5-4; cdr3_aa: CASSLDGKEQFF; cdr3_nt: TGTGCCAGCAGCTTGGATGGTAAAGAGCAGTTCTTC
j_call: TRBJ2-2; clone_size: -; d_call: -; v_call: TRBV28; cdr3_aa: CASSFRAGVTGELFF; cdr3_nt: TGTGCCAGCAGTTTTCGGGCGGGCGTTACCGGGGAGCTGTTTTTT
j_call: TRBJ1-1; clone_size: -; d_call: -; v_call: TRBV28; cdr3_aa: CASSLLVAAEAFF; cdr3_nt: TGTGCCAGCAGTTTACTGGTAGCAGCTGAAGCTTTCTTT
j_call: TRBJ1-2; clone_size: -; d_call: -; v_call: TRBV9; cdr3_aa: CASSVGGREGSGYTF; cdr3_nt: TGTGCCAGCAGCGTAGGGGGAAGGGAGGGATCTGGCTACACCTTC
j_call: TRBJ1-6; clone_size: -; d_call: TRBD1; v_call: TRBV6-5; cdr3_aa: CASRTGGLNNSPLHF; cdr3_nt: TGTGCCAGCAGAACAGGGGGGTTGAATAATTCACCCCTCCACTTT
j_call: TRBJ1-5; clone_size: once; d_call: -; v_call: TRBV28; cdr3_aa: CASSFEGGAGNQPQHF; cdr3_nt: TGTGCCAGCAGTTTTGAGGGGGGCGCCGGCAATCAGCCCCAGCATTTT
j_call: TRBJ1-1; clone_size: -; d_call: -; v_call: TRBV7-2; cdr3_aa: CASRLRWGVSPSEAFF; cdr3_nt: TGTGCCAGCAGGTTGAGGTGGGGGGTTAGTCCATCTGAAGCTTTCTTT
j_call: TRBJ2-3; clone_size: -; d_call: -; v_call: TRBV28; cdr3_aa: CASSLGPGTNTQYF; cdr3_nt: TGTGCCAGCAGTCTCGGACCGGGTACGAATACGCAGTATTTT
j_call: TRBJ2-3; clone_size: -; d_call: -; v_call: TRBV7-9; cdr3_aa: CASSPLGGTQYF; cdr3_nt: TGTGCCAGCAGCCCCCTCGGCGGTACGCAGTATTTT
j_call: TRBJ1-3; clone_size: -; d_call: -; v_call: TRBV18; cdr3_aa: CASSEYVDTIYF; cdr3_nt: TGTGCCAGCTCAGAGTACGTCGACACCATATATTTT
j_call: TRBJ1-1; clone_size: -; d_call: TRBD1; v_call: TRBV7-2; cdr3_aa: CASSTGDRRGQGGTEAFF; cdr3_nt: TGTGCCAGCAGCACAGGGGACCGTAGGGGACAGGGGGGCACTGAAGCTTTCTTT
j_call: TRBJ1-6; clone_size: -; d_call: -; v_call: TRBV27; cdr3_aa: CASSFRGVGGRGNSPLHF; cdr3_nt: TGTGCCAGCAGTTTTCGGGGTGTGGGGGGGCGAGGGAATTCACCCCTCCACTTT
j_call: TRBJ2-1; clone_size: once; d_call: -; v_call: TRBV27; cdr3_aa: CASSLLVGSADEQFF; cdr3_nt: TGTGCCAGCAGTTTATTAGTGGGGTCGGCGGATGAGCAGTTCTTC
j_call: TRBJ2-2; clone_size: -; d_call: -; v_call: TRBV5-1; cdr3_aa: CASSSLNTGELFF; cdr3_nt: TGCGCCAGCAGCTCACTGAACACCGGGGAGCTGTTTTTT
j_call: TRBJ2-2; clone_size: -; d_call: -; v_call: TRBV7-8; cdr3_aa: CASSSRVGGANTGELFF; cdr3_nt: TGTGCCAGCAGCTCTAGGGTCGGGGGCGCGAACACCGGGGAGCTGTTTTTT
j_call: TRBJ2-5; clone_size: -; d_call: -; v_call: TRBV7-8; cdr3_aa: CASSQMETQYF; cdr3_nt: TGTGCCAGCAGCCAAATGGAGACCCAGTACTTC
j_call: TRBJ1-1; clone_size: once; d_call: -; v_call: TRBV7-9; cdr3_aa: CASSFDIVGTEAFF; cdr3_nt: TGTGCCAGCAGCTTCGACATAGTGGGCACTGAAGCTTTCTTT
j_call: TRBJ1-2; clone_size: -; d_call: -; v_call: TRBV5-6; cdr3_aa: CASSLVAGPDGYTF; cdr3_nt: TGTGCCAGCAGCTTGGTGGCAGGTCCGGATGGCTACACCTTC
j_call: TRBJ2-3; clone_size: -; d_call: TRBD1; v_call: TRBV6-2/TRBV6-3; cdr3_aa: CASSSGQVGDTQYF; cdr3_nt: TGTGCCAGCAGTTCCGGACAGGTGGGAGATACGCAGTATTTT
j_call: TRBJ1-2; clone_size: once; d_call: TRBD1; v_call: TRBV7-9; cdr3_aa: CASSLGPLGDRAGYTF; cdr3_nt: TGTGCCAGCAGCTTAGGTCCTTTAGGGGACAGGGCCGGCTACACCTTC